The 32 T cell receptor beta chains below come from one sample, sequenced in a study of graft-versus-host responses after intestinal transplantation. These TCRs are of unknown antigen specificity. Method: immunoSEQ multiplex PCR; TCRdb's copy keeps in-frame clones and lacks some. The sample lists about 85,000 clones, about 91% seen once, with 7.6% in the top ten. The source was unstimulated CD8+ T cells sorted from spleen or lymph node cells, collected before transplant. The origin of the receptors is a human donor who was the organ donor for an intestinal transplant.

The V call is TRBV4-1, the J call TRBJ2-5; TRBD1 is a possible D gene (5 bases). The CDR3 runs 15 residues. V was cut by 1 base and J by 2 bases, with 11 bases left in between. Germline values: CDR1 MGHRA, CDR2 YSYEKL. For the CDR3, the DNA is TGCGCCAGCAGCCAAGTTAGGGGCAGACAAGAGACCCAGTACTTC. Translating it yields CASSQVRGRQETQYF.

The chain is built from TRBV7-9 and TRBJ1-3; D ambiguous. This CDR3 has 13 amino acids. Per germline, CDR1 SEHNR and CDR2 FQNEAQ (reference sequence). The V gene lost 4 bases and the J gene lost 0 bases, with 4 bases spanning the gap. This CDR3 is CASSSSSGNTIYF. For the CDR3, the DNA is TGTGCCAGCAGCTCTAGCTCTGGAAACACCATATATTTT.

This chain links TRBV5-1 with TRBJ1-2, with a possible D match to TRBD1 (5 bases). This CDR3 is 15 amino acids long. Trimming left V 0 bases short and J 0 bases short, with 9 bases between. The germline CDR1 and CDR2 sequences are SGHRS and YFSETQ. The CDR3 protein is CASSLVQGANYGYTF. As DNA, the CDR3 is TGCGCCAGCAGCTTGGTGCAGGGAGCTAACTATGGCTACACCTTC.

This clone was picked up one time. The rearrangement uses TRBV7-6 and TRBJ1-4; no clear D. The CDR3 covers 15 residues. Trimming removed 2 bases from V and 2 bases from J, with 9 bases in between. The germline V gene has CDR1 SGHVS and CDR2 FNYEAQ. The CDR3 DNA reads as TGTGCCAGCAGCTTATATTTGTCGACTAATGAAAAACTGTTTTTT. This translates into CASSLYLSTNEKLFF.

The V call is TRBV29-1, the J call TRBJ1-2; possible D gene TRBD1, 6 bases. With 7 bases removed from V and 7 bases from J, the gap between germline ends came to 22 bases. The V gene's germline CDR1 is SQVTM and CDR2 ANQGSEA. The CDR3 runs to 14 residues. CDR3 bases: TGCAGCGGACAGGACCCCACCTCTATGCGTGGCTACACCTTC. Amino acid sequence: CSGQDPTSMRGYTF.

The chain has TRBV13 and TRBJ2-5, with TRBD2 matching over 11 bases. The V gene end was trimmed by 4 bases and the J gene end by 2 bases; junction bases not matched to a gene: 3. This CDR3 is built from 15 residues. Germline CDR1 reads PRHDT; CDR2 reads FYEKMQ (reference sequence). In DNA form, the CDR3 reads TGTGCCAGCAGCTCCGGGACTAGCGGTCAAGAGACCCAGTACTTC. Encoded protein: CASSSGTSGQETQYF.

This clone was observed a handful of times. Different DNA sequences within this sample yield the same CDR3. V gene TRBV6-1 combines with J gene TRBJ2-7; D is possibly TRBD2 (7 bases). The length of the CDR3 is 14 residues. Trimming removed 8 bases at V and 3 bases at J, with 17 bases between. The V gene's germline CDR1 is MNHNS and CDR2 SASEGT. The CDR3 loop reads CASSYGGGGYEQYF. In nucleotides, the CDR3 is TGTGCCAGCTCCTACGGGGGCGGGGGCTACGAGCAGTACTTC.

This rearrangement joins TRBV5-6 to TRBJ1-1; D is ambiguous. The CDR3 loop spans 15 amino acids. Germline V lookup: CDR1 SGHDT, CDR2 YYEEEE. Trimming removed 2 bases at V and 2 bases at J, with 13 bases between. The CDR3 protein is CASSLTVGINTEAFF. The CDR3 nucleotides are TGTGCCAGCAGCTTAACAGTGGGAATTAACACTGAAGCTTTCTTT.

This clone was seen a single time. The rearrangement joins TRBV19 to TRBJ1-5; D is ambiguous. Trimming left V 3 bases short and J 6 bases short, with 15 bases between. The length of the CDR3 is 15 residues. Germline lookup yields CDR1 LNHDA and CDR2 SQIVND (reference sequence). The CDR3: CASSMIPREVQPQHF. The CDR3 nucleotides read TGTGCCAGTAGTATGATACCCCGGGAGGTTCAGCCCCAGCATTTT.

The CDR3 sequence is CASSFGLAGIYNEQFF. The CDR3 bases are TGTGCCAGCAGTTTTGGGCTAGCGGGAATCTACAATGAGCAGTTCTTC. The chain is built from TRBV27 and TRBJ2-1; 9 bases map to TRBD2. The length of the CDR3 is 16 residues. J was trimmed by 3 bases and V by 3 bases; bases with no gene match: 6. Per germline, CDR1 MNHEY and CDR2 SMNVEV (reference sequence).

The chain carries TRBV27 and TRBJ1-1, with a possible D match to TRBD1 (5 bases). Germline values: CDR1 MNHEY, CDR2 SMNVEV (reference sequence). CDR3 length: 13 residues. V shed 6 bases and J shed 3 bases, with 11 bases lying between them. The CDR3 sequence is CASRGWGDTEAFF. CDR3 coding DNA: TGTGCCAGCAGAGGATGGGGGGACACTGAAGCTTTCTTT.

The chain links TRBV5-4 to TRBJ2-7; D remains unclear. Deletions cut 4 bases from V and 2 bases from J, with 4 bases between. CDR1 SGHNT and CDR2 YYREEE come from the germline V gene (reference sequence). The CDR3 spans 11 residues. CDR3 sequence: CASSDAYEQYF. As DNA, the CDR3 is TGTGCCAGCAGCGACGCCTACGAGCAGTACTTC.

This chain links TRBV9 with TRBJ2-3, with 9 bases fitting TRBD2. This CDR3 region has 16 residues. With 0 bases clipped from V and 4 bases from J, the junction kept 6 bases outside the gene matches. The germline V gene encodes CDR1 SGDLS and CDR2 YYNGEE. This CDR3 reads CASSVEAGGRADTQYF. CDR3 DNA sequence: TGTGCCAGCAGCGTAGAGGCGGGAGGGCGGGCAGATACGCAGTATTTT.

This chain joins TRBV6-6 and TRBJ1-6; D gene unclear. This CDR3 is 13 amino acids long. The germline V gene encodes CDR1 MNHNY and CDR2 SVGAGI (reference sequence). The ends were cut back, 4 bases at V and 11 bases at J, with 12 bases in the middle. CDR3 protein: CASSSGVGAPLHF. DNA for the CDR3: TGTGCCAGCAGTTCCGGGGTTGGAGCACCCCTCCACTTT.

The V and J genes are TRBV5-5 and TRBJ2-2, with unresolved D. With 2 bases removed from V and 4 bases from J, the gap between germline ends came to 3 bases. This CDR3 is built from 12 residues. Germline V gene data show CDR1 as SGHKS and CDR2 as YYEKEE (reference sequence). The CDR3 loop reads CASSFFTGELFF. In DNA form, the CDR3 reads TGTGCCAGCAGCTTTTTCACCGGGGAGCTGTTTTTT.

This rearrangement joins TRBV25-1 to TRBJ2-1; the D gene is possibly TRBD2 (6 bases). V was cut by 6 bases and J by 10 bases, with 10 bases left in between. The germline V gene encodes CDR1 MGHDK and CDR2 SYGVNS. CDR3 length equals 11 residues. Here the CDR3 DNA reads TGTGCCAGCAGCTGGGGGGAGGAGCAGTTCTTC. It yields the protein CASSWGEEQFF.

The CDR3 DNA reads TGTGCCAGCAGTCCTAGTGGCCCCTACACCTACGAGCAGTACTTC. Amino acid sequence: CASSPSGPYTYEQYF. The V call is TRBV27, the J call TRBJ2-7; no clear D gene. The V end was cut by 5 bases, the J end by 2 bases, with 16 bases between. The CDR3 runs to 15 residues. Germline V gene data show CDR1 as MNHEY and CDR2 as SMNVEV (reference sequence).

The chain is built from TRBV6-1 and TRBJ2-3; unclear D gene. Germline V CDR1 and CDR2: MNHNS, SASEGT. This CDR3 has 11 residues. The germline V and J ends were trimmed by 7 bases and 5 bases, with 7 bases remaining between them. In nucleotides, the CDR3 is TGTGCCAGCATTCAAGTAGATACGCAGTATTTT. Its translation is CASIQVDTQYF.

V and J are TRBV11-1 and TRBJ2-1, with 13 bases fitting TRBD2. This CDR3 has 17 amino acids. From germline, CDR1 is SGHAT and CDR2 FQDESV (reference sequence). V shed 5 bases and J 2 bases; nucleotides not matched to a gene: 6. CDR3 nucleotides: TGTGCCAGCAGCCACCGGACTAGCGGGAGTACCTACAATGAGCAGTTCTTC. It encodes CASSHRTSGSTYNEQFF.

The genes are TRBV2 and TRBJ2-3; D remains unclear. Germline V gene sequence: CDR1 SNHLY, CDR2 FYNNEI. V gave up 2 bases and J gave up 1 base, with 13 bases separating them. The CDR3 extends over 16 amino acids. CDR3 bases: TGTGCCAGCAGTGAAAGTTACAAACTGGGCACAGATACGCAGTATTTT. This gives the protein CASSESYKLGTDTQYF. Variable domain in full (rest from reference TRBV2 and TRBJ2-3): EPEVTQTPSHQVTQMGQEVILRCVPISNHLYFYWYRQILGQKVEFLVSFYNNEISEKSEIFDDQFSVERPDGSNFTLKIRSTKLEDSAMYFCASSESYKLGTDTQYFGPGTRLTVL.

CDR3 loop: CASSSYGWPMNTEAFF. The CDR3 bases are TGTGCCAGCAGCTCATACGGTTGGCCCATGAACACTGAAGCTTTCTTT. The genes are TRBV11-2 and TRBJ1-1; unclear D gene. The CDR3 spans 16 residues. V was trimmed by 4 bases and J by 0 bases, leaving 15 bases between them. Germline V lookup: CDR1 SGHAT, CDR2 FQNNGV.

This chain joins TRBV7-3 and TRBJ2-1; D unresolved. This CDR3 comprises 13 residues. Trimming cost V 5 bases and J 12 bases, with 17 bases left between them. Germline assignment: CDR1 SGHTA and CDR2 FQGTGA. The CDR3 coding sequence is TGTGCCAGCAGCCATGGCGGATTGTTTAGGCAGTTCTTC. Translation gives CASSHGGLFRQFF.

This clone was detected a few times. The chain combines TRBV5-1 with TRBJ1-2; D not resolved. The germline gives CDR1 SGHRS, CDR2 YFSETQ. Trimming left V 0 bases short and J 8 bases short, with 11 bases between. This CDR3 has 13 amino acids. CDR3 amino acids: CASSLGGFEGYTF. As DNA, the CDR3 is TGCGCCAGCAGCTTGGGGGGATTCGAGGGCTACACCTTC.

The chain combines TRBV14 with TRBJ1-1; D unclear. The germline V and J ends were trimmed by 1 base and 11 bases, with 14 bases remaining between them. The CDR3 covers 13 residues. CDR1 is SGHDN, CDR2 FVKESK, per germline. The DNA of the CDR3 is TGTGCCAGCAGCCAAGTTTTAGGTGGGGAGGCTTTCTTT. Translated, it gives CASSQVLGGEAFF. The complete variable domain, with remaining parts taken from reference TRBV14 and TRBJ1-1, reads EAGVTQFPSHSVIEKGQTVTLRCDPISGHDNLYWYRRVMGKEIKFLLHFVKESKQDESGMPNNRFLAERTGGTYSTLKVQPAELEDSGVYFCASSQVLGGEAFFGQGTRLTVV.

The CDR3: CASSLHPGESSYNEQFF. CDR3 DNA: TGCGCCAGCAGCCTGCATCCGGGGGAAAGCTCCTACAATGAGCAGTTCTTC. The rearrangement uses TRBV4-1 and TRBJ2-1; tentative D call: TRBD2 (6 bases). The CDR3 is made up of 17 amino acids. Trimming pared 4 bases from V and 0 bases from J, leaving 16 bases between. CDR1 is MGHRA, CDR2 YSYEKL, per germline.

The chain employs TRBV7-6 and TRBJ2-7; D is undetermined. The CDR3 covers 14 residues. Germline CDR1 reads SGHVS; CDR2 reads FNYEAQ. Trimming removed 5 bases from V and 2 bases from J, with 13 bases in between. The CDR3 DNA follows: TGTGCCAGCAGCCAGTTAGGCACGGCCTACGAGCAGTACTTC. Translated, it gives CASSQLGTAYEQYF.

The chain links TRBV5-1 to TRBJ1-2; 8 bases map to TRBD1. CDR1 is SGHRS and CDR2 is YFSETQ in the germline V gene. Unmatched junction bases numbered 5, after V lost 0 bases and J lost 4 bases. The CDR3 consists of 15 residues. CDR3: CASSLGQGSIYGYTF. In DNA, the CDR3 is TGCGCCAGCAGCTTGGGACAGGGGAGTATCTATGGCTACACCTTC.

The chain links TRBV30 to TRBJ2-7, with D possibly being TRBD1 (7 bases). The CDR3 length is 12 residues. Germline loops: CDR1 GTSNPN, CDR2 SVGIG (reference sequence). The germline V and J ends were trimmed by 5 bases and 4 bases, with 12 bases remaining between them. CDR3 loop: CAWQGGGYEQYF. In DNA, the CDR3 is TGTGCCTGGCAGGGGGGCGGATACGAGCAGTACTTC.

The chain couples TRBV11-2 to TRBJ1-5; TRBD1 matches at 9 bases. CDR1 SGHAT and CDR2 FQNNGV come from the germline V gene. Unmatched junction bases numbered 4, after V lost 1 base and J lost 3 bases. CDR3 length: 16 amino acids. CDR3 residues: CASSLGDRAINQPQHF. The CDR3 DNA follows: TGTGCCAGCAGCTTAGGGGACAGGGCAATCAATCAGCCCCAGCATTTT. The full variable domain, in which reference TRBV11-2 and TRBJ1-5 provide the parts outside the CDR3, is EAGVAQSPRYKIIEKRQSVAFWCNPISGHATLYWYQQILGQGPKLLIQFQNNGVVDDSQLPKDRFSAERLKGVDSTLKIQPAKLEDSAVYLCASSLGDRAINQPQHFGDGTRLSIL.

The chain combines TRBV4-1 with TRBJ1-2, with no clear D. The CDR3 extends over 14 amino acids. CDR1 is MGHRA and CDR2 is YSYEKL in the germline V gene. Trimming pared 3 bases from V and 8 bases from J, leaving 16 bases between. The CDR3 nucleotides are TGCGCCAGCAGCCAGGCCTTAGCCTGGAGGGGCTACACCTTC. Its translation: CASSQALAWRGYTF.

This chain uses TRBV5-1 with TRBJ2-2; unclear D gene. This CDR3 comprises 14 residues. Trimming removed 0 bases at V and 3 bases at J, with 6 bases between. The germline CDR1 and CDR2 sequences are SGHRS and YFSETQ. The CDR3: CASSLGWDTGELFF. The CDR3 bases are TGCGCCAGCAGCTTGGGTTGGGACACCGGGGAGCTGTTTTTT.

This clone was found once. The rearrangement links TRBV7-2 to TRBJ2-5; 15 bases map to TRBD2. The CDR3 contains 18 residues. Germline assignment: CDR1 SGHTA and CDR2 FQGNSA. The V gene end was trimmed by 5 bases and the J gene end by 2 bases; junction bases not matched to a gene: 9. The CDR3 loop is CASSLGLAGGLIQETQYF. In DNA form, the CDR3 reads TGTGCCAGCAGCCTCGGACTAGCGGGGGGGCTAATACAAGAGACCCAGTACTTC.